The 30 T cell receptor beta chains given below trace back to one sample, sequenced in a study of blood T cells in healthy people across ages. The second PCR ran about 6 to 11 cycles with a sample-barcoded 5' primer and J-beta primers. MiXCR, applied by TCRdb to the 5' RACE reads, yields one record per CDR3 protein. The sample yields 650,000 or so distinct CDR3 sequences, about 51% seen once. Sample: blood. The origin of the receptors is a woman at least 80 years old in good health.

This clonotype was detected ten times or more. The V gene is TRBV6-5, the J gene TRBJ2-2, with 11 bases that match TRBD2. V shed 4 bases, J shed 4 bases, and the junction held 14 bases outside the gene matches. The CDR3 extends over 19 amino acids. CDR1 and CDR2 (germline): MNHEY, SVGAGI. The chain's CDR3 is CASSSGSLAGGGSTGELFF. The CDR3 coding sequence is TGTGCCAGCAGTTCCGGAAGTCTAGCGGGAGGCGGGAGCACCGGGGAGCTGTTTTTT.

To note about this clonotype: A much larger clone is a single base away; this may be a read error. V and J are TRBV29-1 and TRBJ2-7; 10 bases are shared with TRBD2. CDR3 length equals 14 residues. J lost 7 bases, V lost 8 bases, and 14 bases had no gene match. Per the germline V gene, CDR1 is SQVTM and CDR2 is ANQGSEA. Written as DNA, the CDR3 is TGCAGCCACTCCCTTAGCGGGAGGTACAATGAGCAGTACTTC. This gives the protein CSHSLSGRYNEQYF.

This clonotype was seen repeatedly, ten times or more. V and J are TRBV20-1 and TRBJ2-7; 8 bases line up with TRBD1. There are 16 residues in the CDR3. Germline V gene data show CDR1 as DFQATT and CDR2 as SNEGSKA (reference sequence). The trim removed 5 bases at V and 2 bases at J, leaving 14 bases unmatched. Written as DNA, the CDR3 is TGCAGTGCTTCTCCCGGGACAGGCGTCCCTCCCTACGAGCAGTACTTC. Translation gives CSASPGTGVPPYEQYF.

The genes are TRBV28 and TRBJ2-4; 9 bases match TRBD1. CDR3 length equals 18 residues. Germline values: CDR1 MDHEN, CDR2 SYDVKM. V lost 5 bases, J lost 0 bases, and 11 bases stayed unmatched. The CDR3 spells CASSPTGQGRLAKNIQYF. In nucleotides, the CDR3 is TGTGCCAGCAGTCCAACGGGACAGGGAAGACTAGCCAAAAACATTCAGTACTTC.

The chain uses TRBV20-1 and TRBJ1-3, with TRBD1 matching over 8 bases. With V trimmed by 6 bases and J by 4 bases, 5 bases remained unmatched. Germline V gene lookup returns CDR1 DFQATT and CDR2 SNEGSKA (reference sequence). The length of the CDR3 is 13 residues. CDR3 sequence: CSARRTGGNTIYF. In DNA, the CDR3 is TGCAGTGCGCGGCGGACAGGGGGAAACACCATATATTTT.

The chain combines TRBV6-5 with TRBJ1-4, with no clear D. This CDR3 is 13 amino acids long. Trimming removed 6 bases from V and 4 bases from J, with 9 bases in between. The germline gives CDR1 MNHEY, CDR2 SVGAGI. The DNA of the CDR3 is TGTGCCAGCAGACCGGGATTTAATGAAAAACTGTTTTTT. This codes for CASRPGFNEKLFF.

This CDR3 reads CASSHRRGANVLTF. The CDR3 nucleotides are TGTGCCAGCAGTCACAGGCGCGGGGCCAACGTCCTGACTTTC. J is TRBJ2-6 and V is TRBV6-5; D is possibly TRBD1 (5 bases). The germline V gene encodes CDR1 MNHEY and CDR2 SVGAGI. V gave up 5 bases and J gave up 4 bases, with 9 bases separating them. CDR3 length: 14 residues.

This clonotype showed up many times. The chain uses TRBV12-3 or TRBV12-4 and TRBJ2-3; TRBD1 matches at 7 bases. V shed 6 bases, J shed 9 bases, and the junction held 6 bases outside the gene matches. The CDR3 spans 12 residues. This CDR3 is CASRATGSTQYF. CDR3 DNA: TGTGCCAGCAGAGCGACAGGGTCAACGCAGTATTTT.

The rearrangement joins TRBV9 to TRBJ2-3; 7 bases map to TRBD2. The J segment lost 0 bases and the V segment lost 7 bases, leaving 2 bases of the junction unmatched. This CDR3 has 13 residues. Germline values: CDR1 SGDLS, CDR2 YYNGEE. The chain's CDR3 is CASRGVSTDTQYF. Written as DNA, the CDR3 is TGTGCCAGCCGGGGGGTTAGCACAGATACGCAGTATTTT.

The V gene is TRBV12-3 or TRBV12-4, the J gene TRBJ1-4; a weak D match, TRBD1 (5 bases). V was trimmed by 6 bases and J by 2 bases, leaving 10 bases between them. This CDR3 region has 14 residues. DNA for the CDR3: TGTGCCAGCAGGGAGACAGTGACTAATGAAAAACTGTTTTTT. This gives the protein CASRETVTNEKLFF.

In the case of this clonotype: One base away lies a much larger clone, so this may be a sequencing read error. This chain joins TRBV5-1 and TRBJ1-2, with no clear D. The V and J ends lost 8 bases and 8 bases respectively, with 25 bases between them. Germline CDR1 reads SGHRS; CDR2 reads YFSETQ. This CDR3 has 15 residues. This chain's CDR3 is CASQLGAGSLCGYTF. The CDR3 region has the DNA TGCGCCAGTCAGCTTGGAGCGGGCAGCTTGTGCGGCTACACCTTC. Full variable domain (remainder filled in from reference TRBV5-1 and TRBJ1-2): KAGVTQTPRYLIKTRGQQVTLSCSPISGHRSVSWYQQTPGQGLQFLFEYFSETQRNKGNFPGRFSGRQFSNSRSEMNVSTLELGDSALYLCASQLGAGSLCGYTFGSGTRLTVV.

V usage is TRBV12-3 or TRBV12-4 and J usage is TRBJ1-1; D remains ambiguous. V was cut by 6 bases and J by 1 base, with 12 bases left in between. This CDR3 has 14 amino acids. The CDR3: CASRVGYGNTEAFF. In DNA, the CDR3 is TGTGCCAGCAGGGTGGGTTATGGGAACACTGAAGCTTTCTTT.

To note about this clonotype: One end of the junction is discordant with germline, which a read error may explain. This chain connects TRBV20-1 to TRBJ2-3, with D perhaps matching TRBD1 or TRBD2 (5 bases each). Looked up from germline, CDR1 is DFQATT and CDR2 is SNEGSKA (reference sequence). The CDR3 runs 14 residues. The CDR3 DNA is TGCAGTGCCCGACAAGTGGGGGTAATAGATGCGCAGTATTTT. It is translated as CSARQVGVIDAQYF.

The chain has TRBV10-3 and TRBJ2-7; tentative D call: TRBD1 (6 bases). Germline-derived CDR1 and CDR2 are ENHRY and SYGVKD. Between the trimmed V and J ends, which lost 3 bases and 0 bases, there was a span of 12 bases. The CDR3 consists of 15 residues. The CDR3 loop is CAISDARGNSYEQYF. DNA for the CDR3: TGTGCCATCAGTGACGCCAGGGGTAACTCCTACGAGCAGTACTTC.

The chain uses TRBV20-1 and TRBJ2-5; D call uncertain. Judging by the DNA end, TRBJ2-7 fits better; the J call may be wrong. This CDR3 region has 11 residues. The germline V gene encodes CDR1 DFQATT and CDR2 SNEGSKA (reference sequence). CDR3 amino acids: CSTRTPYEQYF. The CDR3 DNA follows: TGCAGTACTCGGACCCCCTACGAGCAGTACTTC.

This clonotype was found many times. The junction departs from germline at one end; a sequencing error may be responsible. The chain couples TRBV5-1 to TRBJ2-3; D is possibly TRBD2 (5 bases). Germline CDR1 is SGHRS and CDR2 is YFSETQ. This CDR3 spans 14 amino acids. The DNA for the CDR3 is TGCTCCAGTGCCCGGGATACAAGCACAGATACGCAGTATTTT. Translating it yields CSSARDTSTDTQYF.

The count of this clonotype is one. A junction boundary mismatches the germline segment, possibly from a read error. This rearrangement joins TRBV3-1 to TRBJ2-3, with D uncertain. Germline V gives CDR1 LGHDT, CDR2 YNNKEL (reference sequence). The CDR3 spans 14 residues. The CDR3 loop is CASSQYTKADMQYF. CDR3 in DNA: TGTGCCAGCAGCCAATACACGAAGGCAGATATGCAGTATTTT.

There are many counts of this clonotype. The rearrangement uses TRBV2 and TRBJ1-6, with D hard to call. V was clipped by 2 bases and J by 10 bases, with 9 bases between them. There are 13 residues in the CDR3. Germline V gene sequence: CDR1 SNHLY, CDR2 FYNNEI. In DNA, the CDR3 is TGTGCCAGCAGTGAAAACCCCCACTCACCCCTCCACTTT. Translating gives CASSENPHSPLHF.

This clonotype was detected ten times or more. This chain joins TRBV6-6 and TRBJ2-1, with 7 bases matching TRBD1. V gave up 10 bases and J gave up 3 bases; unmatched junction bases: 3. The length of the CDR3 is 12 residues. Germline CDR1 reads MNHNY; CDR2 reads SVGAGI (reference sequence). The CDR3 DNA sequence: TGTGCCACGTGGACAGGCTACAATGAGCAGTTCTTC. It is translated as CATWTGYNEQFF.

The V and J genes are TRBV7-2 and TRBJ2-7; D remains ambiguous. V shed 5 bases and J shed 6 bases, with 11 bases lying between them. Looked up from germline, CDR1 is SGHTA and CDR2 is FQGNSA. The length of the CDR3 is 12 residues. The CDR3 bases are TGTGCCAGCAGCCCCTCTTTCGGCGAGCAGTACTTC. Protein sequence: CASSPSFGEQYF.

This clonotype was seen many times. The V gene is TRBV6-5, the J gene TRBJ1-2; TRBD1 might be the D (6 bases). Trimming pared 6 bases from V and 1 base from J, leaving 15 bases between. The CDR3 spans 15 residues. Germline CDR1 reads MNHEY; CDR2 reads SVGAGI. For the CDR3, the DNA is TGTGCCAGCAGCCCCTACAGGGCGATTAACTATGGCTACACCTTC. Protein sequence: CASSPYRAINYGYTF.

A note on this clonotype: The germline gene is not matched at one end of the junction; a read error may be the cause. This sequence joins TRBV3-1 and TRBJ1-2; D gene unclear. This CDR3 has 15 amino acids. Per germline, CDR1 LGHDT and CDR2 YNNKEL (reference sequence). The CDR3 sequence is CAGSPRTAAADGYTF. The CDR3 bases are TGTGCCGGCAGCCCCCGGACGGCTGCAGCTGATGGCTACACCTTC.

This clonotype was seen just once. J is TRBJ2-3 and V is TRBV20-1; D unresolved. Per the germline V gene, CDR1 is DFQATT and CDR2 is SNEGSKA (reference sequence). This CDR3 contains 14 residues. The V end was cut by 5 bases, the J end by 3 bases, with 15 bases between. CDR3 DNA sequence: TGCAGTGCTGAAGAGCTGTTTCGGACAGATACGCAGTATTTT. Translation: CSAEELFRTDTQYF.

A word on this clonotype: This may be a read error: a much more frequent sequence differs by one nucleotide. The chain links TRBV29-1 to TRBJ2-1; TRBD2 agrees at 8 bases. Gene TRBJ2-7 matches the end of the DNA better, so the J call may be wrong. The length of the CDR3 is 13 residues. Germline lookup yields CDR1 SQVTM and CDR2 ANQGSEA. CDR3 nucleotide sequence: TGCAGCGGGGCCCCAGCGGGAGTAGATGAGCAGTACTTC. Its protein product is CSGAPAGVDEQYF.

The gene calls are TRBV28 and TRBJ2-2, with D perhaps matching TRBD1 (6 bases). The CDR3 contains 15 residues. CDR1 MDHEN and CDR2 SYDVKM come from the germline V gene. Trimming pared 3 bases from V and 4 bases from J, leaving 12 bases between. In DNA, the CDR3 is TGTGCCAGCAGTTTGTTGGGGGCAGGCACCGGGGAGCTGTTTTTT. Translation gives CASSLLGAGTGELFF.

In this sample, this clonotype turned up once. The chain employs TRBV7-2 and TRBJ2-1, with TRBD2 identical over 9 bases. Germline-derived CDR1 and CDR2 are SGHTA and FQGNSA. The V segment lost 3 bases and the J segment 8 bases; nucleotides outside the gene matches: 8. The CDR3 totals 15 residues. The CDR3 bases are TGTGCCAGCAGCTTCCGGACTGGCGGGAGGGATGAGCAGTTCTTC. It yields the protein CASSFRTGGRDEQFF.

The CDR3 sequence: CSDSMTRGLAKNIQYF. The CDR3 region has the DNA TGCAGTGATAGTATGACTAGGGGGCTAGCCAAAAACATTCAGTACTTC. The chain has TRBV20-1 and TRBJ2-4; D is perhaps TRBD1 (7 bases). The V gene's germline CDR1 is DFQATT and CDR2 SNEGSKA (reference sequence). This CDR3 region has 16 residues. The ends were cut back, 7 bases at V and 0 bases at J, with 19 bases in the middle.

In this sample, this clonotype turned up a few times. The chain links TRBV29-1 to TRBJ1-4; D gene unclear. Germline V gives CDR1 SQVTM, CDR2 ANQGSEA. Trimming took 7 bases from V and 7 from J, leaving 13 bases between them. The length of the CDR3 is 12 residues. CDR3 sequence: CSARVASEKLFF. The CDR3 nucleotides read TGCAGCGCTCGGGTTGCAAGTGAAAAACTGTTTTTT.

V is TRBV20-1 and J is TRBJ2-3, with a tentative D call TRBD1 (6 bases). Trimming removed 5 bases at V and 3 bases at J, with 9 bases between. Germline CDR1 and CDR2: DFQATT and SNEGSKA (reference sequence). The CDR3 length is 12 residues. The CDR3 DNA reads TGCAGTGCTTACAGGGAAACAGATACGCAGTATTTT. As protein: CSAYRETDTQYF.

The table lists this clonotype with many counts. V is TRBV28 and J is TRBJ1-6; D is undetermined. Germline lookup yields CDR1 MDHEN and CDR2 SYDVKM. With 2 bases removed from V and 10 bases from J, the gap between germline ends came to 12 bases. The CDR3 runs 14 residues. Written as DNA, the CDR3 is TGTGCCAGCAGTTTAAGGGTGCACAAGTCACCCCTCCACTTT. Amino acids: CASSLRVHKSPLHF.